The 20 T cell receptor beta chains given below trace back to one sample, sequenced in a study of blood T cell repertoires in COVID-19. Assay: immunoSEQ multiplex PCR; the TCRdb copy retains only in-frame clones and omits some. The table records around 200,000 clones, approximately 90% of them present only once. The sequenced sample was peripheral blood. Receptors originate from a man between 45 and 60 years old with acute or convalescent COVID-19.

This clone was counted between two and nine times. The rearrangement joins TRBV13 to TRBJ1-2, with TRBD1 matching 7 bases. Trimming cost V 3 bases and J 8 bases; bases outside gene matches: 9. The V gene's germline CDR1 is PRHDT and CDR2 FYEKMQ (reference sequence). The CDR3 is 14 residues long. The CDR3 nucleotides are TGTGCCAGCAGCTTTAGTCGGACAGGTGCAGGCTACACCTTC. Protein sequence: CASSFSRTGAGYTF.

This chain links TRBV18 with TRBJ2-3; 10 bases map to TRBD2. Germline CDR1 and CDR2: KGHSH and LQKENI. This CDR3 is built from 19 residues. V gave up 0 bases and J gave up 2 bases; unmatched junction bases: 11. In nucleotides, the CDR3 is TGTGCCAGCTCACCACCCCGTGGGCTAGCGGGGGACCTCACAGATACGCAGTATTTT. Its protein is CASSPPRGLAGDLTDTQYF. Filled out from reference TRBV18 and TRBJ2-3, the complete variable domain reads NAGVMQNPRHLVRRRGQEARLRCSPMKGHSHVYWYRQLPEEGLKFMVYLQKENIIDESGMPKERFSAEFPKEGPSILRIQQVVRGDSAAYFCASSPPRGLAGDLTDTQYFGPGTRLTVL.

The chain uses TRBV7-9 and TRBJ2-1, with TRBD2 matching 7 bases. There are 17 residues in the CDR3. In germline, CDR1 is SEHNR, CDR2 FQNEAQ (reference sequence). V shed 3 bases, J shed 4 bases, and the junction held 12 bases outside the gene matches. The CDR3 DNA reads TGTGCCAGCAGCTTTAGGCCCTCTGGCGGGGGTTACAATGAGCAGTTCTTC. Translated, it gives CASSFRPSGGGYNEQFF.

The rearrangement links TRBV11-3 to TRBJ2-1, with D perhaps matching TRBD1 (5 bases). In germline, CDR1 is SGHNT, CDR2 YENEEA. The CDR3 length is 15 residues. Trimming shortened V by 3 bases and J by 6 bases, and 15 bases separated the two germline ends. The CDR3 spells CASSLGRRAVNEQFF. CDR3 nucleotide sequence: TGTGCCAGCAGCTTGGGTCGCAGGGCGGTCAATGAGCAGTTCTTC. The entire variable domain, with the rest obtained from reference TRBV11-3 and TRBJ2-1, is as follows: EAGVVQSPRYKIIEKKQPVAFWCNPISGHNTLYWYLQNLGQGPELLIRYENEEAVDDSQLPKDRFSAERLKGVDSTLKIQPAELGDSAVYLCASSLGRRAVNEQFFGPGTRLTVL.

The chain couples TRBV5-6 to TRBJ1-1; no definite D call. Deletions cut 8 bases from V and 0 bases from J, with 11 bases between. The germline V gene encodes CDR1 SGHDT and CDR2 YYEEEE. The CDR3 runs 13 residues. CDR3 loop: CASRTFMNTEAFF. Written as DNA, the CDR3 is TGTGCCAGTAGGACTTTCATGAACACTGAAGCTTTCTTT.

The rearrangement joins TRBV19 to TRBJ2-1; 7 nucleotides align to TRBD2. This CDR3 contains 14 residues. Germline CDR1 is LNHDA and CDR2 is SQIVND (reference sequence). With 5 bases clipped from V and 13 bases from J, the junction kept 14 bases outside the gene matches. This CDR3 is CASSSAGLPLFQFF. CDR3 nucleotide sequence: TGTGCCAGTAGTTCAGCGGGGCTCCCGTTGTTCCAGTTCTTC.

The chain uses TRBV3-1 (or the pseudogene TRBV3-2) and TRBJ1-2, with TRBD1 identical over 8 bases. CDR1 and CDR2 from the germline V gene are LGHDT and YNNKEL (reference sequence). V lost 1 base and J lost 7; bases outside the gene matches: 2. This CDR3 has 13 residues. The chain's CDR3 is CASSQVTGGGYTF. The CDR3 DNA is TGTGCCAGCAGCCAAGTAACAGGGGGTGGCTACACCTTC.

The V and J genes are TRBV4-1 and TRBJ2-5; the match to TRBD2 covers 11 bases. J lost 7 bases, V lost 0 bases, and 10 bases had no gene match. This CDR3 spans 17 amino acids. CDR1 and CDR2 (germline): MGHRA, YSYEKL. The CDR3 sequence is CASSQDRPLAGVRTQYF. For the CDR3, the DNA is TGCGCCAGCAGCCAAGACCGCCCACTAGCGGGGGTCCGGACCCAGTACTTC.

This clone was found a few times. The chain combines TRBV7-2 with TRBJ1-5; the match to TRBD1 covers 9 bases. The CDR3 extends over 18 amino acids. J was trimmed by 0 bases and V by 2 bases; bases with no gene match: 8. Germline values: CDR1 SGHTA, CDR2 FQGNSA. Written as DNA, the CDR3 is TGTGCCAGCAGCTTATTACTACAGGGGGCTTATAGCAATCAGCCCCAGCATTTT. Translation: CASSLLLQGAYSNQPQHF.

The chain combines TRBV5-6 with TRBJ1-2; 12 bases map to TRBD1. CDR3 length: 15 amino acids. Per germline, CDR1 SGHDT and CDR2 YYEEEE. Unmatched junction bases numbered 8, after V lost 3 bases and J lost 8 bases. CDR3: CASSWDRGRRGGYTF. DNA for the CDR3: TGTGCCAGCAGCTGGGACAGGGGGCGCCGCGGAGGCTACACCTTC.

The chain uses TRBV7-9 and TRBJ2-7; D gene ambiguous. Germline V gives CDR1 SEHNR, CDR2 FQNEAQ (reference sequence). This CDR3 is 13 amino acids long. Trimming took off 0 bases at V and 2 bases at J, with 5 bases between the two ends. Written as DNA, the CDR3 is TGTGCCAGCAGCTTAGCGTCCACCTACGAGCAGTACTTC. Encoded protein: CASSLASTYEQYF.

The rearrangement joins TRBV19 to TRBJ1-1; D not resolved. This CDR3 region has 11 residues. Germline V gene sequence: CDR1 LNHDA, CDR2 SQIVND (reference sequence). The V gene lost 7 bases and the J gene lost 1 base, with 4 bases spanning the gap. The CDR3 is CASTRNTEAFF. The CDR3 region has the DNA TGTGCCAGTACCCGGAACACTGAAGCTTTCTTT.

In its sample, this clone was seen once. The V and J genes are TRBV12-5 and TRBJ1-2; D not resolved. Germline CDR1 reads LGHNT; CDR2 reads FRNRAP. The CDR3 totals 14 residues. Trimming stripped 3 bases from V and 2 bases from J, with 10 bases between. The CDR3 nucleotides are TGTGCTAGTGGTTTCAGTGACTCCAACTATGGCTACACCTTC. Residues: CASGFSDSNYGYTF.

The chain uses TRBV3-1 (or the pseudogene TRBV3-2) and TRBJ1-2; 7 bases align to TRBD1. With V trimmed by 0 bases and J by 5 bases, 12 bases remained unmatched. Germline loops: CDR1 LGHDT, CDR2 YNNKEL (reference sequence). The CDR3 has 17 residues. In nucleotides, the CDR3 is TGTGCCAGCAGCCAAGATCCCGGGACAGCCTGGAAGTATGGCTACACCTTC. Translated: CASSQDPGTAWKYGYTF.

The chain joins TRBV5-1 to TRBJ2-1; a possible D gene is TRBD1 (6 bases). The germline V gene encodes CDR1 SGHRS and CDR2 YFSETQ. This CDR3 region has 16 residues. The V gene lost 6 bases and the J gene lost 0 bases, with 16 bases spanning the gap. The chain's CDR3 is CASTTGQPSSYNEQFF. CDR3 sequence (DNA): TGCGCCAGCACCACCGGACAGCCGAGCTCCTACAATGAGCAGTTCTTC.

The CDR3 loop is CATSIGNGYGYTF. In DNA, the CDR3 is TGTGCCACCAGTATCGGGAACGGCTATGGCTACACCTTC. V is TRBV24-1 and J is TRBJ1-2; D is undetermined. There are 13 residues in the CDR3. Per the germline V gene, CDR1 is KGHDR and CDR2 is SFDVKD. Deletions cut 6 bases from V and 4 bases from J, with 11 bases between.

The rearrangement joins TRBV3-1 (or the pseudogene TRBV3-2) to TRBJ2-7, with D perhaps TRBD1 (6 bases). This CDR3 is built from 13 residues. V lost 7 bases, J lost 0 bases, and 10 bases lay in between. Germline lookup yields CDR1 LGHDT and CDR2 YNNKEL (reference sequence). The CDR3: CASTRGGSYEQYF. As DNA, the CDR3 is TGTGCCAGCACCAGAGGGGGCTCCTACGAGCAGTACTTC.

This chain uses TRBV19 with TRBJ1-3; the D gene is possibly TRBD1 (5 bases). This CDR3 has 17 amino acids. CDR1 LNHDA and CDR2 SQIVND come from the germline V gene (reference sequence). Trimming removed 1 base from V and 3 bases from J, with 16 bases in between. CDR3 in DNA: TGTGCCAGTAGTATAGGGGCAGGGATCCTGTATGGAAACACCATATATTTT. Protein sequence: CASSIGAGILYGNTIYF.

The rearrangement uses TRBV5-5 and TRBJ2-2; possible D gene TRBD1, 6 bases. CDR3 length: 19 amino acids. From germline, CDR1 is SGHKS and CDR2 YYEKEE (reference sequence). Trimming removed 0 bases from V and 0 bases from J, with 18 bases in between. This CDR3 reads CASSLGGTLLHANTGELFF. CDR3 nucleotide sequence: TGTGCCAGCAGCTTGGGTGGGACACTACTCCATGCGAACACCGGGGAGCTGTTTTTT.

Only one count was recorded for this clone. The V gene is TRBV6-1, the J gene TRBJ1-5; no definite D call. The CDR3 loop spans 15 amino acids. V dropped 2 bases and J dropped 0 bases, with 8 bases sitting between them. Germline loops: CDR1 MNHNS, CDR2 SASEGT. CDR3 DNA: TGTGCCAGCAGTGAACAGGCGGGTAGCAATCAGCCCCAGCATTTT. Protein sequence: CASSEQAGSNQPQHF.